This T cell receptor (beta chain) is from a study of shared clonotypes between healthy human individuals. Study context: Donors had three CD4 naive, three CD4 memory, two CD8 naive and one CD8 memory plate apiece.

V gave up 0 bases and J gave up 0 bases, with 9 bases separating them. The CDR3 is 16 residues long. From germline, CDR1 is LGHNA and CDR2 YNFKEQ. Using immunoSEQ multiplex PCR, the repertoire was profiled, and TCRdb retains in-frame clones only, with some absent. The sample lists 2.3 million or so clones, approximately 95% occurring once. Sequenced material: naive CD4+ T cells from PBMCs. Described subset: CD45RA+ positively selected. The receptor was derived from a man between 18 and 29 years old in good health. Some clones in this sample may be carry-over from other donors' samples. The genes are TRBV4-2 and TRBJ2-1; no clear D gene. This CDR3 is CASSQEGHSSYNEQFF. The CDR3 nucleotides read TGTGCCAGCAGCCAAGAGGGCCACAGCTCCTACAATGAGCAGTTCTTC.